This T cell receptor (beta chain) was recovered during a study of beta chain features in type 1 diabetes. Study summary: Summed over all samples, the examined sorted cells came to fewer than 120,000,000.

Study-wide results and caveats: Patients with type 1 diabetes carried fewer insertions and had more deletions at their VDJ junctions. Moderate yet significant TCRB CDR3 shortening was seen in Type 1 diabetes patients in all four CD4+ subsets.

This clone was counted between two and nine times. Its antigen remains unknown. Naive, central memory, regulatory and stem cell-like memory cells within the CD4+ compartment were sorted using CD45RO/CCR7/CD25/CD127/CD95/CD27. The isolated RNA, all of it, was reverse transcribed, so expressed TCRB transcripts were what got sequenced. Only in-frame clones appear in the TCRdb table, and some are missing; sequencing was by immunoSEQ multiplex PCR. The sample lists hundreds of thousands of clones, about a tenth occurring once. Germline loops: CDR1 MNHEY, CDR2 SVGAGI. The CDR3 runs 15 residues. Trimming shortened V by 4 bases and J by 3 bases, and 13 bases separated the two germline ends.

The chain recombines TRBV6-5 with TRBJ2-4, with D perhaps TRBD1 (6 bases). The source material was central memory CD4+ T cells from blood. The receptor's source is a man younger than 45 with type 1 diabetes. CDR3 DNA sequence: TGTGCCAGCAGTTCTACAGGGTTTGGCAAAAACATTCAGTACTTC. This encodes CASSSTGFGKNIQYF.